A single sample is the source of the 32 T cell receptor beta chains below, sequenced in a study of blood T cell repertoires in COVID-19. Profiled with immunoSEQ multiplex PCR; TCRdb holds only in-frame clones, not every one. The sample consists of more than 95,000 clones, 88% of them appearing once. Sequenced input: peripheral blood. The receptors derive from a human donor in a cohort sampled during active COVID-19.

The chain employs TRBV15 and TRBJ1-5; 8 bases are a match to TRBD1. CDR1 and CDR2 from the germline V gene are LNHNV and YYDKDF (reference sequence). With 0 bases clipped from V and 7 bases from J, the junction kept 8 bases outside the gene matches. The CDR3 contains 16 residues. CDR3 DNA: TGTGCCACCAGCAGAGACGGGGACAGGTCGGGCCAGCCCCAGCATTTT. This gives the protein CATSRDGDRSGQPQHF.

The chain links TRBV15 to TRBJ2-2; D is perhaps TRBD2 (5 bases). Trimming pared 1 base from V and 3 bases from J, leaving 12 bases between. Germline-derived CDR1 and CDR2 are LNHNV and YYDKDF (reference sequence). The CDR3 totals 16 residues. CDR3 DNA: TGTGCCACCAGCAGAGGGACTGGGCGAGACACCGGGGAGCTGTTTTTT. Translation: CATSRGTGRDTGELFF.

The J gene is TRBJ1-2, the V gene TRBV19, with a tentative D call TRBD1 (5 bases). CDR1 is LNHDA, CDR2 SQIVND, per germline (reference sequence). This CDR3 is 13 amino acids long. Deletions cut 1 base from V and 4 bases from J, with 7 bases between. The CDR3 sequence: CASSIGGSYGYTF. The DNA of the CDR3 is TGTGCCAGTAGTATAGGGGGCAGCTATGGCTACACCTTC.

This chain connects TRBV2 to TRBJ1-3; the D gene is possibly TRBD1 (5 bases). V was cut by 11 bases and J by 4 bases, with 9 bases left in between. CDR1 is SNHLY and CDR2 is FYNNEI in the germline V gene. The CDR3 has 11 amino acids. CDR3 region: CAGGGGNTIYF. CDR3 DNA: TGTGCCGGGGGGGGAGGAAACACCATATATTTT.

This clone has at least ten counts. CDR3 in amino acids: CASTAGHSGNTIYF. The CDR3 DNA follows: TGTGCCAGCACGGCGGGGCATTCTGGAAACACCATATATTTT. This chain connects TRBV9 to TRBJ1-3, with a weak D call TRBD1 (5 bases). This CDR3 spans 14 amino acids. Germline assignment: CDR1 SGDLS and CDR2 YYNGEE. V was trimmed by 6 bases and J by 1 base, leaving 11 bases between them.

This sequence joins TRBV4-1 and TRBJ2-1; 9 bases agree with TRBD2. CDR1 is MGHRA, CDR2 YSYEKL, per germline. CDR3 length: 16 amino acids. Unmatched junction bases numbered 4, after V lost 0 bases and J lost 4 bases. This chain's CDR3 is CASSQDSGSSYNEQFF. Here the CDR3 DNA reads TGCGCCAGCAGCCAAGATAGCGGGAGTTCATACAATGAGCAGTTCTTC.

The rearrangement uses TRBV6-6 and TRBJ1-2; 8 nucleotides align to TRBD1. The CDR3 extends over 14 amino acids. Germline V gene sequence: CDR1 MNHNY, CDR2 SVGAGI (reference sequence). With V trimmed by 5 bases and J by 7 bases, 9 bases remained unmatched. CDR3 residues: CASSVGTGLFGYTF. CDR3 coding DNA: TGTGCCAGCAGTGTCGGGACAGGCTTATTTGGCTACACCTTC.

CDR3 in amino acids: CASSPTGENYGYTF. In DNA, the CDR3 is TGTGCCAGCTCACCTACAGGGGAAAACTATGGCTACACCTTC. The chain has TRBV18 and TRBJ1-2, with 7 bases matching TRBD1. The CDR3 contains 14 residues. Looked up from germline, CDR1 is KGHSH and CDR2 is LQKENI. J lost 2 bases, V lost 3 bases, and 3 bases had no gene match.

The J gene is TRBJ1-5, the V gene TRBV2, with 10 bases aligning to TRBD1. The CDR3 loop spans 13 amino acids. J lost 5 bases, V lost 7 bases, and 2 bases had no gene match. CDR1 and CDR2 (germline): SNHLY, FYNNEI. CDR3 nucleotide sequence: TGTGCCAGCAAGGACAGGGGGTATCAGCCCCAGCATTTT. Translating gives CASKDRGYQPQHF. Supplemented by reference TRBV2 and TRBJ1-5, the full variable domain reads EPEVTQTPSHQVTQMGQEVILRCVPISNHLYFYWYRQILGQKVEFLVSFYNNEISEKSEIFDDQFSVERPDGSNFTLKIRSTKLEDSAMYFCASKDRGYQPQHFGDGTRLSIL.

The chain combines TRBV5-4 with TRBJ2-7, with 9 bases aligning to TRBD2. In germline, CDR1 is SGHNT, CDR2 YYREEE (reference sequence). Trimming removed 4 bases from V and 0 bases from J; junction bases left unmatched: 11. The CDR3 is 17 amino acids. Written as DNA, the CDR3 is TGTGCCAGCAGCAAAGAAAAGAGCGGGGGGTACTCCTACGAGCAGTACTTC. Encoded protein: CASSKEKSGGYSYEQYF. Based on the CDR3 plus reference TRBV5-4 and TRBJ2-7, the full variable domain is ETGVTQSPTHLIKTRGQQVTLRCSSQSGHNTVSWYQQALGQGPQFIFQYYREEENGRGNFPPRFSGLQFPNYSSELNVNALELDDSALYLCASSKEKSGGYSYEQYFGPGTRLTVT.

V and J are TRBV19 and TRBJ1-6, with 9 bases that match TRBD1. Germline V gives CDR1 LNHDA, CDR2 SQIVND (reference sequence). This CDR3 is built from 15 residues. With 4 bases clipped from V and 5 bases from J, the junction kept 3 bases outside the gene matches. CDR3 in amino acids: CASSTGTGNNSPLHF. CDR3 sequence (DNA): TGTGCCAGTAGTACAGGGACAGGGAATAATTCACCCCTCCACTTT.

This chain connects TRBV7-6 to TRBJ2-5, with TRBD2 matching over 7 bases. Losses at the gene ends were 5 bases for V and 9 bases for J; bases not matched to a gene: 3. This CDR3 is 11 amino acids long. The germline V gene encodes CDR1 SGHVS and CDR2 FNYEAQ. The CDR3 protein is CASSPREAQYF. The CDR3 DNA reads TGTGCCAGCAGCCCCCGGGAGGCCCAGTACTTC.

The rearrangement uses TRBV30 and TRBJ1-2; TRBD1 agrees at 8 bases. Germline V gives CDR1 GTSNPN, CDR2 SVGIG (reference sequence). CDR3 size: 14 residues. V dropped 4 bases and J dropped 4; count of bases not matched to a gene: 8. As DNA, the CDR3 is TGTGCCTGGAAGCCGGGACAGGTATCCTATGGCTACACCTTC. It yields the protein CAWKPGQVSYGYTF.

The chain combines TRBV5-1 with TRBJ1-1; maybe TRBD1 (5 bases). Germline V lookup: CDR1 SGHRS, CDR2 YFSETQ. V was clipped by 0 bases and J by 6 bases, with 12 bases between them. The CDR3 length is 14 residues. CDR3 amino acids: CASSLVPGLAEAFF. The CDR3 nucleotides read TGCGCCAGCAGCTTGGTCCCAGGGCTCGCTGAAGCTTTCTTT. The variable domain in full, completed from reference TRBV5-1 and TRBJ1-1, reads KAGVTQTPRYLIKTRGQQVTLSCSPISGHRSVSWYQQTPGQGLQFLFEYFSETQRNKGNFPGRFSGRQFSNSRSEMNVSTLELGDSALYLCASSLVPGLAEAFFGQGTRLTVV.

The V gene is TRBV3-1 (or the pseudogene TRBV3-2), the J gene TRBJ2-4, with a possible D match to TRBD2 (5 bases). V was shortened by 0 bases and J by 7 bases, with 7 bases between the two germline ends. Germline CDR1 LGHDT, CDR2 YNNKEL (reference sequence). The CDR3 contains 13 residues. This chain's CDR3 is CASSQDRRNIQYF. The CDR3 DNA is TGTGCCAGCAGCCAAGATCGGAGGAACATTCAGTACTTC.

The chain is built from TRBV2 and TRBJ2-4, with D hard to call. This CDR3 contains 14 residues. V dropped 1 base and J dropped 5 bases, with 9 bases sitting between them. Germline V lookup: CDR1 SNHLY, CDR2 FYNNEI. The CDR3 DNA sequence: TGTGCCAGCAGTGAAGTGACTCTACAAAACATTCAGTACTTC. This codes for CASSEVTLQNIQYF.

The rearrangement joins TRBV19 to TRBJ2-1; weak D call: TRBD1 (6 bases). Looked up from germline, CDR1 is LNHDA and CDR2 is SQIVND (reference sequence). Trimming shortened V by 7 bases and J by 7 bases, and 17 bases separated the two germline ends. The CDR3 contains 14 residues. CDR3 protein: CASTFGQNWNEQFF. DNA for the CDR3: TGTGCCAGTACCTTCGGACAGAACTGGAATGAGCAGTTCTTC.

The chain links TRBV6-5 to TRBJ2-2; possibly TRBD1 for D (6 bases). The CDR3 is made up of 12 amino acids. Trimming shortened V by 4 bases and J by 9 bases, and 9 bases separated the two germline ends. Germline loops: CDR1 MNHEY, CDR2 SVGAGI. In DNA form, the CDR3 reads TGTGCCAGCAGTTCCAGGGGCCGGGAGCTGTTTTTT. As protein: CASSSRGRELFF.

This clone was seen only once. J is TRBJ1-1 and V is TRBV27; 7 nucleotides match TRBD1. This CDR3 contains 15 residues. J gave up 0 bases and V 8 bases, and 9 bases lay outside the gene matches. Per the germline V gene, CDR1 is MNHEY and CDR2 is SMNVEV (reference sequence). This CDR3 is CASHNQGGLNTEAFF. CDR3 coding DNA: TGTGCCAGCCATAACCAGGGGGGATTGAACACTGAAGCTTTCTTT.

This chain links TRBV12-3 or TRBV12-4 with TRBJ2-7, with a tentative D call TRBD1 (6 bases). This CDR3 is built from 13 residues. V was pared by 6 bases and J by 3 bases, with 12 bases between. CDR3 bases: TGTGCCAGCAGCCGTCAGGACAGCTACGAGCAGTACTTC. Translating it yields CASSRQDSYEQYF.

This chain joins TRBV5-8 and TRBJ2-1, with 10 bases aligning to TRBD2. Germline V gives CDR1 SGHTS, CDR2 YDEGEE. This CDR3 contains 15 residues. The trim removed 4 bases at V and 5 bases at J, leaving 6 bases unmatched. The chain's CDR3 is CASSPRLAGDNEQFF. CDR3 in DNA: TGTGCCAGCAGCCCTCGACTAGCGGGTGACAATGAGCAGTTCTTC. The whole variable domain, filled in from reference TRBV5-8 and TRBJ2-1, reads EAGVTQSPTHLIKTRGQQATLRCSPISGHTSVYWYQQALGLGLQFLLWYDEGEERNRGNFPPRFSGRQFPNYSSELNVNALELEDSALYLCASSPRLAGDNEQFFGPGTRLTVL.

The V gene is TRBV30, the J gene TRBJ2-3; 7 positions agree with TRBD2. The CDR3 is 14 amino acids. The germline V gene encodes CDR1 GTSNPN and CDR2 SVGIG (reference sequence). The J segment lost 4 bases and the V segment lost 0 bases, leaving 4 bases of the junction unmatched. CDR3 coding DNA: TGTGCCTGGAGTGTGACTAGCCCTGCAGATACGCAGTATTTT. It is translated as CAWSVTSPADTQYF.

The chain combines TRBV5-6 with TRBJ2-7; 12 bases line up with TRBD1. Germline V gene data show CDR1 as SGHDT and CDR2 as YYEEEE. The V gene end was trimmed by 0 bases and the J gene end by 5 bases; junction bases not matched to a gene: 3. The CDR3 extends over 15 amino acids. Here the CDR3 reads CASSLGDRGLDEQYF. The CDR3 nucleotides read TGTGCCAGCAGCTTGGGGGACAGGGGGCTGGACGAGCAGTACTTC.

Points on this clone: At one of its ends the junction is not consistent with the germline gene, which may arise from a read error. This CDR3 is CASSDLTTRQGANYGYTF. CDR3 in DNA: TGTGCCAGCAGCGATCTAACTACCCGACAGGGGGCTAATTATGGCTACACCTTC. The chain links TRBV3-1 (or the pseudogene TRBV3-2) to TRBJ1-2; TRBD1 matches at 10 bases. CDR1 and CDR2 (germline): LGHDT, YNNKEL (reference sequence). This CDR3 has 18 residues.

J is TRBJ2-5 and V is TRBV6-1; the match to TRBD2 covers 8 bases. CDR1 and CDR2 from the germline V gene are MNHNS and SASEGT. Trimming took 0 bases from V and 7 from J; bases not matched to a gene: 10. CDR3 length equals 16 residues. CDR3 amino acids: CASSEARGVLPRTQYF. The CDR3 nucleotides read TGTGCCAGCAGTGAAGCGCGGGGGGTATTGCCGAGGACCCAGTACTTC.

The chain joins TRBV6-5 to TRBJ1-1, with 8 bases matching TRBD1. Germline CDR1 MNHEY, CDR2 SVGAGI. J lost 6 bases, V lost 5 bases, and 5 bases had no gene match. The CDR3 has 13 residues. The CDR3 spells CASSLTGVAEAFF. For the CDR3, the DNA is TGTGCCAGCAGTCTGACAGGGGTCGCTGAAGCTTTCTTT.

This rearrangement joins TRBV6-5 to TRBJ2-1; 8 nucleotides match TRBD1. The length of the CDR3 is 15 residues. The trim removed 2 bases at V and 9 bases at J, leaving 9 bases unmatched. Germline V lookup: CDR1 MNHEY, CDR2 SVGAGI. The CDR3 sequence is CASSYMRTGYAEQFF. The CDR3 nucleotides read TGTGCCAGCAGTTACATGCGGACAGGGTATGCTGAGCAGTTCTTC.

The rearrangement uses TRBV7-9 and TRBJ1-3, with D tentatively TRBD1 (5 bases). Deletions cut 4 bases from V and 2 bases from J, with 12 bases between. The germline gives CDR1 SEHNR, CDR2 FQNEAQ (reference sequence). The CDR3 is made up of 15 amino acids. The CDR3 nucleotides read TGTGCCAGCAGCTCCCGGCAGGGCCCTGGAAACACCATATATTTT. Residues: CASSSRQGPGNTIYF.

The chain has TRBV6-1 and TRBJ2-7; 7 bases align to TRBD1. Germline CDR1 is MNHNS and CDR2 is SASEGT. The CDR3 has 15 residues. V lost 2 bases to trimming and J lost 3 bases; unmatched junction nucleotides: 7. The CDR3 protein is CASSERDRKYYEQYF. The DNA of the CDR3 is TGTGCCAGCAGTGAAAGGGACAGAAAATACTACGAGCAGTACTTC.

The rearrangement uses TRBV27 and TRBJ2-1; TRBD1 aligns across 7 bases. The ends lost 6 bases at V and 7 bases at J; junction bases unmatched: 12. The CDR3 consists of 15 residues. Germline loops: CDR1 MNHEY, CDR2 SMNVEV (reference sequence). The CDR3 sequence is CASRTGTAPPNEQFF. The CDR3 DNA sequence: TGTGCCAGCAGAACCGGGACAGCACCCCCAAATGAGCAGTTCTTC.

The rearrangement links TRBV7-9 to TRBJ1-1, with TRBD1 as a possible D gene (6 bases). V lost 4 bases, J lost 3 bases, and 15 bases lay in between. Germline CDR1 SEHNR, CDR2 FQNEAQ (reference sequence). The CDR3 contains 15 residues. CDR3 residues: CASSYPLRGYTEAFF. The CDR3 coding sequence is TGTGCCAGCAGCTACCCCTTAAGGGGGTACACTGAAGCTTTCTTT.

This clone was detected only once. This chain connects TRBV7-9 to TRBJ2-5, with a weak D call TRBD2 (5 bases). CDR1 is SEHNR and CDR2 is FQNEAQ in the germline V gene (reference sequence). The V end lost 5 bases, the J end lost 5 bases, and 21 bases lay between the germline ends. The CDR3 sequence is 16 residues long. The CDR3 spells CASSSDGGSRGETQYF. In DNA form, the CDR3 reads TGTGCCAGCAGCAGTGATGGTGGTAGCCGCGGGGAGACCCAGTACTTC.